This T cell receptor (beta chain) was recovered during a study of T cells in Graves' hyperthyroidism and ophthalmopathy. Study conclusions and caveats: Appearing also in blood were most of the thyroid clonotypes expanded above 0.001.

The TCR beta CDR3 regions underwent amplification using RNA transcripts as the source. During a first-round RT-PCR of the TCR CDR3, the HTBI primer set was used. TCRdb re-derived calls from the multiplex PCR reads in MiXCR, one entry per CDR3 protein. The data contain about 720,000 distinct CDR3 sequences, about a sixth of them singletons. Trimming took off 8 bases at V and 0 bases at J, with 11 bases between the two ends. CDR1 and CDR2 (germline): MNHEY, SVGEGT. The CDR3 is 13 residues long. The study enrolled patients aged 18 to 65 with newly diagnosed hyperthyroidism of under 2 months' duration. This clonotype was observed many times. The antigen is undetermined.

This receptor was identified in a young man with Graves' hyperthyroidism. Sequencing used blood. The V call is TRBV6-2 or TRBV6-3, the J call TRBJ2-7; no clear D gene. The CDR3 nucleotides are TGTGCCAGCGCCCTGGTGCTCTCCTACGAGCAGTACTTC. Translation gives CASALVLSYEQYF.